The present entry profiles one T cell receptor beta chain with its context. This record comes from a study of shared clonotypes between healthy human individuals. Study summary: Donor ages ranged 18 to 49 years: a couple of women, a few men.

The CDR3 sequence is 13 residues long. V lost 0 bases and J lost 9, with 12 bases in between. Germline assignment: CDR1 MNHEY and CDR2 SMNVEV (reference sequence). Using immunoSEQ multiplex PCR, the repertoire was profiled, and TCRdb retains in-frame clones only, with some absent. This table holds some 2.4 million clones, roughly 93% found once. The chain links TRBV27 to TRBJ2-7; D is uncertain. Sequenced sample: naive CD4+ T cells from PBMCs. This sample's subset: CD45RA+ positively selected. The clonotype was recovered from a man between 18 and 29 years old in good health. Some clones in this sample may be carry-over from other donors' samples. The CDR3 sequence is CASSLSVGVRQYF. CDR3 DNA sequence: TGTGCCAGCAGTTTATCGGTTGGGGTTAGGCAGTACTTC.